The next 28 T cell receptor beta chains were all read from a single sample in a study of T cell responses to AZD1222 COVID-19 vaccine. Some clones are missing from TCRdb's copy, which holds only in-frame ones; the method was immunoSEQ multiplex PCR. This table holds 120,000 or so clones, 80% to 90% found once. Sequencing was performed on peripheral blood, taken on day 0 of AZD1222 vaccination. The receptors here all came from an adult in good health.

Comments on this clone: Distinct nucleotide sequences in the sample also encode this CDR3. The gene calls are TRBV27 and TRBJ1-3; no firm D call. V lost 8 bases, J lost 0 bases, and 11 bases lay in between. Germline-derived CDR1 and CDR2 are MNHEY and SMNVEV (reference sequence). The CDR3 contains 14 residues. This CDR3 reads CASSPGGSGNTIYF. In nucleotides, the CDR3 is TGTGCCAGCTCTCCAGGTGGCTCTGGAAACACCATATATTTT.

The genes are TRBV9 and TRBJ1-1; D is ambiguous. The V gene lost 0 bases and the J gene lost 3 bases, with 6 bases spanning the gap. The CDR3 is 13 residues long. The germline V gene encodes CDR1 SGDLS and CDR2 YYNGEE. CDR3 bases: TGTGCCAGCAGCGTAGCCGATGACACTGAAGCTTTCTTT. Protein product: CASSVADDTEAFF.

The chain employs TRBV27 and TRBJ2-1; 9 bases fit TRBD2. Trimming took 5 bases from V and 8 from J; bases not matched to a gene: 10. CDR1 is MNHEY and CDR2 is SMNVEV in the germline V gene (reference sequence). The CDR3 length is 15 residues. CDR3 bases: TGTGCCAGCAGTCCCCTCAGAGCGGGGGGATATGAGCAGTTCTTC. Amino acid sequence: CASSPLRAGGYEQFF.

This clone appeared a single time. The chain combines TRBV29-1 with TRBJ1-2, with a weak D call TRBD1 (6 bases). The germline V gene has CDR1 SQVTM and CDR2 ANQGSEA. V shed 7 bases and J shed 2 bases, with 20 bases lying between them. The CDR3 covers 15 residues. CDR3 sequence: CSATFPNTGNYGYTF. In nucleotides, the CDR3 is TGCAGCGCTACCTTTCCCAATACAGGGAACTATGGCTACACCTTC.

The chain recombines TRBV7-9 with TRBJ2-1, with 9 bases lining up with TRBD1. V lost 5 bases, J lost 8 bases, and 7 bases stayed unmatched. The CDR3 extends over 14 amino acids. Germline V gene sequence: CDR1 SEHNR, CDR2 FQNEAQ (reference sequence). CDR3 amino acids: CASSAGQGVYEQFF. CDR3 in DNA: TGTGCCAGCAGCGCGGGACAGGGAGTGTATGAGCAGTTCTTC.

The chain joins TRBV18 to TRBJ1-4; maybe TRBD1 (6 bases). Germline-derived CDR1 and CDR2 are KGHSH and LQKENI. The CDR3 loop spans 14 amino acids. V was cut by 4 bases and J by 6 bases, with 12 bases left in between. Written as DNA, the CDR3 is TGTGCCAGCTCACAGGGGGGCGGAGATGAAAAACTGTTTTTT. Protein: CASSQGGGDEKLFF.

The chain carries TRBV6-1 and TRBJ1-6; TRBD1 matches 11 bases. CDR1 and CDR2 from the germline V gene are MNHNS and SASEGT. V shed 3 bases, J shed 6 bases, and the junction held 7 bases outside the gene matches. This CDR3 is 17 amino acids long. CDR3 coding DNA: TGTGCCAGCAGTGACCGTGGACAGGGGGCCCGTAATTCACCCCTCCACTTT. Amino acid sequence: CASSDRGQGARNSPLHF.

The J gene is TRBJ2-6, the V gene TRBV7-8; 7 positions match TRBD2. The CDR3 contains 16 residues. Per germline, CDR1 SGHVS and CDR2 FQNEAQ. The trim removed 5 bases at V and 0 bases at J, leaving 4 bases unmatched. In DNA form, the CDR3 reads TGTGCCAGCAGCGGAGCGGGGCTCTCTGGGGCCAACGTCCTGACTTTC. Its translation: CASSGAGLSGANVLTF.

In this sample, this clone turned up once. V usage is TRBV5-1 and J usage is TRBJ2-7, with 11 bases matching TRBD1. The germline gives CDR1 SGHRS, CDR2 YFSETQ. After removal of 4 bases from V and 0 bases from J, the junction contained 9 bases not matched to a gene. CDR3 length: 17 residues. Written as DNA, the CDR3 is TGCGCCAGCAGCCTAAGGACAGGGGGCTTTAGCTCCTACGAGCAGTACTTC. Translated, it gives CASSLRTGGFSSYEQYF.

CDR3 amino acids: CASSLSGEKNNEQFF. The CDR3 coding sequence is TGTGCCAGCAGCTTGAGTGGGGAAAAGAACAATGAGCAGTTCTTC. The chain recombines TRBV11-3 with TRBJ2-1; D not certain. This CDR3 contains 15 residues. The V end was cut by 3 bases, the J end by 5 bases, with 14 bases between. Germline loops: CDR1 SGHNT, CDR2 YENEEA.

A remark on this clone: Mismatch with germline at one junction end may stem from a read error. The sample has other DNA sequences that encode this CDR3 too. The CDR3 is CASSPYLANEQYF. CDR3 nucleotides: TGTGCCAGCAGCCCTTACCTAGCGAACGAGCAGTATTTC. The chain carries TRBV14 and TRBJ2-7; perhaps TRBD2 as D (6 bases). This CDR3 spans 13 amino acids. Per the germline V gene, CDR1 is SGHDN and CDR2 is FVKESK.

The gene calls are TRBV4-1 and TRBJ2-7; D possibly corresponds to TRBD1 (5 bases). Deletions cut 4 bases from V and 1 base from J, with 11 bases between. The CDR3 covers 14 residues. In germline, CDR1 is MGHRA, CDR2 YSYEKL. The CDR3 DNA is TGCGCCAGCAGCCCCCGACAGACTTCCTACGAGCAGTACTTC. As protein: CASSPRQTSYEQYF.

The chain couples TRBV11-2 to TRBJ1-1; TRBD1 might be the D (5 bases). The V gene's germline CDR1 is SGHAT and CDR2 FQNNGV. This CDR3 contains 13 residues. V was pared by 5 bases and J by 11 bases, with 18 bases between. DNA of the CDR3: TGTGCCAGCAGCCCTTGGGACCGCCCTGGGGCTTTCTTT. Encoded protein: CASSPWDRPGAFF.

This chain links TRBV30 with TRBJ1-2; 7 bases are shared with TRBD1. This CDR3 has 10 residues. Germline CDR1 is GTSNPN and CDR2 is SVGIG (reference sequence). Losses at the gene ends were 8 bases for V and 8 bases for J; bases not matched to a gene: 5. This chain's CDR3 is CAGYRGGYTF. CDR3 DNA: TGTGCCGGTTACAGGGGAGGCTACACCTTC.

V is TRBV6-5 and J is TRBJ1-2; maybe TRBD1 (6 bases). The CDR3 sequence is 15 residues long. Germline assignment: CDR1 MNHEY and CDR2 SVGAGI. The germline V and J ends were trimmed by 0 bases and 6 bases, with 14 bases remaining between them. The chain's CDR3 is CASSYSRGASDGYTF. The CDR3 bases are TGTGCCAGCAGTTACTCGAGGGGGGCGTCGGATGGCTACACCTTC.

This chain connects TRBV5-1 to TRBJ1-4; tentatively, D is TRBD1 (6 bases). Germline CDR1 is SGHRS and CDR2 is YFSETQ. The V end was cut by 4 bases, the J end by 4 bases, with 11 bases between. The length of the CDR3 is 14 residues. The CDR3 spells CASSPGDRNEKLFF. CDR3 coding DNA: TGCGCCAGCAGCCCAGGGGACCGTAATGAAAAACTGTTTTTT.

The rearrangement links TRBV20-1 to TRBJ1-2; D is ambiguous. This CDR3 comprises 9 residues. In germline, CDR1 is DFQATT, CDR2 SNEGSKA (reference sequence). The CDR3 DNA reads as TGCAGCGCTGGCTATGGCTACACCTTC. Translated, it gives CSAGYGYTF.

This chain uses TRBV7-8 with TRBJ2-1, with D tentatively TRBD2 (6 bases). CDR3 length: 15 amino acids. The ends were cut back, 5 bases at V and 0 bases at J, with 11 bases in the middle. Germline V gene lookup returns CDR1 SGHVS and CDR2 FQNEAQ. The CDR3 nucleotides read TGTGCCAGCAGCCCCATCGGGGGCTCCTACAATGAGCAGTTCTTC. Its translation: CASSPIGGSYNEQFF.

The chain uses TRBV15 and TRBJ2-1, with a weak D call TRBD2 (6 bases). V lost 7 bases and J 16 bases, leaving 26 bases between the germline ends. Germline V gene sequence: CDR1 LNHNV, CDR2 YYDKDF (reference sequence). The CDR3 sequence is 14 residues long. CDR3 DNA sequence: TGTGCCACCACAGGATTCGGTAGCGGACATTATTTTTTCTTC. Amino acids: CATTGFGSGHYFFF.

This clone was counted only a few times. The rearrangement joins TRBV6-4 to TRBJ2-1; TRBD2 matches at 13 bases. CDR3 length: 14 amino acids. CDR1 and CDR2 from the germline V gene are MRHNA and SNTAGT. Trimming cost V 4 bases and J 6 bases; bases outside gene matches: 0. CDR3 DNA: TGTGCCAGCAGTGGGACTAGCGGGAGCAATGAGCAGTTCTTC. Translated, it gives CASSGTSGSNEQFF.

This clone has only one observation. The chain links TRBV30 to TRBJ2-7; either TRBD1 or TRBD2 may fit D (5 bases each). The V gene's germline CDR1 is GTSNPN and CDR2 SVGIG (reference sequence). The V end was cut by 3 bases, the J end by 2 bases, with 11 bases between. The CDR3 extends over 13 amino acids. The CDR3 nucleotides read TGTGCCTGGAGCCCAGGGACCACCTACGAGCAGTACTTC. This gives the protein CAWSPGTTYEQYF. Combining the CDR3 with reference TRBV30 and TRBJ2-7 gives the whole variable domain SQTIHQWPATLVQPVGSPLSLECTVEGTSNPNLYWYRQAAGRGLQLLFYSVGIGQISSEVPQNLSASRPQDRQFILSSKKLLLSDSGFYLCAWSPGTTYEQYFGPGTRLTVT.

This clone was observed a handful of times. The chain couples TRBV18 to TRBJ1-4; tentatively, D is TRBD1 (5 bases). The CDR3 has 14 residues. CDR1 is KGHSH, CDR2 LQKENI, per germline. The germline V and J ends were trimmed by 3 bases and 6 bases, with 11 bases remaining between them. CDR3 nucleotide sequence: TGTGCCAGCTCACCGGAGGGGAATTATGAAAAACTGTTTTTT. Translating it yields CASSPEGNYEKLFF.

The rearrangement links TRBV5-1 to TRBJ2-5; the D is unclear. The CDR3 sequence is 14 residues long. Germline CDR1 is SGHRS and CDR2 is YFSETQ. V was shortened by 0 bases and J by 2 bases, with 8 bases between the two germline ends. The CDR3 reads CASSLAASQETQYF. The CDR3 DNA is TGCGCCAGCAGCTTGGCAGCGAGTCAAGAGACCCAGTACTTC.

The sample holds a few counts of this clone. The chain has TRBV6-1 and TRBJ1-3; D is possibly TRBD1 (6 bases). This CDR3 contains 15 residues. The germline CDR1 and CDR2 sequences are MNHNS and SASEGT. V dropped 3 bases and J dropped 3 bases, with 12 bases sitting between them. CDR3 loop: CASSDGYRDGNTIYF. The DNA for the CDR3 is TGTGCCAGCAGTGATGGATACAGGGATGGAAACACCATATATTTT.

The chain carries TRBV11-3 and TRBJ1-1, with D hard to call. Trimming took off 0 bases at V and 1 base at J, with 9 bases between the two ends. Germline CDR1 and CDR2: SGHNT and YENEEA. This CDR3 region has 15 residues. The CDR3, as DNA: TGTGCCAGCAGCTTAGACCAGACGGGGAACACTGAAGCTTTCTTT. Translating gives CASSLDQTGNTEAFF. The variable domain in full, with the rest retrieved from reference TRBV11-3 and TRBJ1-1, is EAGVVQSPRYKIIEKKQPVAFWCNPISGHNTLYWYLQNLGQGPELLIRYENEEAVDDSQLPKDRFSAERLKGVDSTLKIQPAELGDSAVYLCASSLDQTGNTEAFFGQGTRLTVV.

The chain combines TRBV11-3 with TRBJ2-1; 13 bases agree with TRBD2. The V gene end was trimmed by 1 base and the J gene end by 5 bases; junction bases not matched to a gene: 5. Germline loops: CDR1 SGHNT, CDR2 YENEEA. The CDR3 spans 17 residues. This CDR3 is CASSLGTSGSWNNEQFF. The CDR3 coding sequence is TGTGCCAGCAGCTTAGGGACTAGCGGGAGTTGGAACAATGAGCAGTTCTTC.

The genes are TRBV7-2 and TRBJ1-5, with D unclear. Germline CDR1 is SGHTA and CDR2 is FQGNSA. The V and J ends lost 1 base and 3 bases respectively, with 13 bases between them. This CDR3 spans 16 amino acids. CDR3 sequence: CASSLESGVTNQPQHF. The CDR3 coding sequence is TGTGCCAGCAGCTTAGAGTCAGGCGTCACCAATCAGCCCCAGCATTTT.

V and J are TRBV30 and TRBJ1-3, with D unresolved. The length of the CDR3 is 11 residues. Trimming removed 5 bases at V and 3 bases at J, with 5 bases between. Germline CDR1 reads GTSNPN; CDR2 reads SVGIG (reference sequence). CDR3 nucleotides: TGTGCCTGGGGACTTGGAAACACCATATATTTT. Protein: CAWGLGNTIYF.